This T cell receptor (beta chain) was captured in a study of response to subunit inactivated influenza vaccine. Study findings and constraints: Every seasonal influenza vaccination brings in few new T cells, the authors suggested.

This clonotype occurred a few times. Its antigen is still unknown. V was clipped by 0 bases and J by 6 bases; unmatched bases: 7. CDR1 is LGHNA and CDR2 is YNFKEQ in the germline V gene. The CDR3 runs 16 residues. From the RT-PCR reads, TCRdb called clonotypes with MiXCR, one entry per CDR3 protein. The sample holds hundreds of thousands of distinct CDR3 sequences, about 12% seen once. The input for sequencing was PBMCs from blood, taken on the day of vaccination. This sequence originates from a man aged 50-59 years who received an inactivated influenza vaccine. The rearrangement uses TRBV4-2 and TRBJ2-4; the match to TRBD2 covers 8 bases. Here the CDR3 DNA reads TGTGCCAGCAGCCAAGACTATGCTGGGACTAGAAACATTCAGTACTTC. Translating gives CASSQDYAGTRNIQYF.